This T cell receptor beta chain originates from a study of cytomegalovirus exposure and HLA in healthy donors. Use of 60 Vbeta and 13 Jbeta primers characterized the PCR. Method: immunoSEQ multiplex PCR; TCRdb's copy keeps in-frame clones and lacks some. The sample holds approximately 110,000 clones, 76% seen once. This clone has more than one count but fewer than ten. Germline V gene sequence: CDR1 SGHDT, CDR2 YYEEEE. Trimming cost V 2 bases and J 0 bases; bases outside gene matches: 5. The CDR3 length is 16 residues. This clonotype was sampled from a woman aged 45-60 years in good health and CMV-seropositive. Material: PBMCs. The chain uses TRBV5-6 and TRBJ2-4; 7 bases align to TRBD2. The CDR3, as DNA: TGTGCCAGCAGCTTAATAACGGGGGGAGCCAAAAACATTCAGTACTTC. Protein product: CASSLITGGAKNIQYF.